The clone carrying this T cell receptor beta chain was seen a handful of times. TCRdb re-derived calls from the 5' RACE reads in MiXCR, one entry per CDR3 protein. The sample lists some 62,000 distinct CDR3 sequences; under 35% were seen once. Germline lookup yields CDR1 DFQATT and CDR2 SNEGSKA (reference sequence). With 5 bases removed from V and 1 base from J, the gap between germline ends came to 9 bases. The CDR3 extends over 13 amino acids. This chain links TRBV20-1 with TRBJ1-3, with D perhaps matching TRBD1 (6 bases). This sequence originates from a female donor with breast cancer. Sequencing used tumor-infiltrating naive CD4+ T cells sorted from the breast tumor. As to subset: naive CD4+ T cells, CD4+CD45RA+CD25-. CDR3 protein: CSAGQGSGNTIYF. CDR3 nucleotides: TGCAGTGCTGGGCAGGGGTCTGGAAACACCATATATTTT.